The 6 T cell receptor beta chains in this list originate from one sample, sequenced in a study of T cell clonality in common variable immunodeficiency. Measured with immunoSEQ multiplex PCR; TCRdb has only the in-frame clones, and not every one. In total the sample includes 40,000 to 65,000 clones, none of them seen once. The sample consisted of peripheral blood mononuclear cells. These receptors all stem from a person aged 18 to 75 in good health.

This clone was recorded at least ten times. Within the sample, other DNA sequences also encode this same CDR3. CDR3 loop: CASSRDWLANTGELFF. Partial CDR3 DNA: TGTGCCAGTAGTAGGGACTGGCTCGCGAACACCGGGGAG. The chain joins TRBV19 to TRBJ2-2; D possibly corresponds to TRBD2 (6 bases). The observed sequence ends 3 residues before the CDR3 terminus, with the missing tail filled in from the germline J gene. Germline CDR1 reads LNHDA; CDR2 reads SQIVND (reference sequence). This CDR3 comprises 16 residues. The V end was cut by 4 bases, the J end by 0 bases, with 12 bases between. Together with reference TRBV19 and TRBJ2-2, the CDR3 gives the full variable domain: DGGITQSPKYLFRKEGQNVTLSCEQNLNHDAMYWYRQDPGQGLRLIYYSQIVNDFQKGDIAEGYSVSREKKESFPLTVTSAQKNPTAFYLCASSRDWLANTGELFFGEGSRLTVL.

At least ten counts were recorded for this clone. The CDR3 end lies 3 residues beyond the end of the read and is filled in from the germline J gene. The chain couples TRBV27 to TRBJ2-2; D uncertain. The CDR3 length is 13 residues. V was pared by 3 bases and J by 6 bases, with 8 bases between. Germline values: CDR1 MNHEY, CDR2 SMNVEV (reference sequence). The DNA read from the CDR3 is TGTGCCAGCAGTTTTTCGGGTGCCGGGGAG. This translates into CASSFSGAGE. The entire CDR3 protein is CASSFSGAGELFF.

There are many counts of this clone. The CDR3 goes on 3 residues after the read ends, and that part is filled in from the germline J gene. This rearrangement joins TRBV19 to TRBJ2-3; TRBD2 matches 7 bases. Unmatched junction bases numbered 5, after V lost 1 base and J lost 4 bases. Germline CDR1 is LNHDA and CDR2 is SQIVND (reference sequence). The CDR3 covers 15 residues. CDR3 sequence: CASSIGTSVADTQYF. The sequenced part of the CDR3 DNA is TGTGCCAGTAGTATAGGCACTAGCGTGGCAGATACG.

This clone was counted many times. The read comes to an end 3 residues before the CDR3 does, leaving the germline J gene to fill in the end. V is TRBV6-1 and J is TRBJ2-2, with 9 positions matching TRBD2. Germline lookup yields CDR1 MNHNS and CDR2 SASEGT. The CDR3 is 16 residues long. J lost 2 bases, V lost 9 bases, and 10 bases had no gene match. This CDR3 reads CASSQGTSLNTGELFF. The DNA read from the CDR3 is TGTGCCAGTAGTCAAGGGACTAGCCTTAACACCGGGGAG.

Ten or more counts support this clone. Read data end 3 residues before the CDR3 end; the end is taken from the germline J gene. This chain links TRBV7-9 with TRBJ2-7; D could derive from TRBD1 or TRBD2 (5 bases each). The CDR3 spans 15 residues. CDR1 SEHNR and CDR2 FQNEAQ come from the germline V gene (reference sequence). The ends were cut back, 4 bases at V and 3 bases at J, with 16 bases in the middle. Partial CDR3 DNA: TGTGCCAGCAGCTCCCCCGGTCGAGGGGACTACGAG. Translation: CASSSPGRGDYE. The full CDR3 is CASSSPGRGDYEQYF.

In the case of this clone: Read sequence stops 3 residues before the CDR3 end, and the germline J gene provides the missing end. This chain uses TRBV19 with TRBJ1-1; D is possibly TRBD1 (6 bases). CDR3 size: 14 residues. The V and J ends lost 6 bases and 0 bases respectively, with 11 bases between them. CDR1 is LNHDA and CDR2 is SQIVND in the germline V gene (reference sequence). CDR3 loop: CASSLGGLNTEAFF. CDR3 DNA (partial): TGTGCCAGTAGCTTAGGGGGTCTGAACACTGAA.